This is a list of T cell receptor beta chains from one sample in a study of shared clonotypes between healthy human individuals. Using immunoSEQ multiplex PCR, the repertoire was profiled, and TCRdb retains in-frame clones only, with some absent. The data show about half a million clones, with around 73% seen just once and 9.5% to 15% held by the top ten. Sequencing was performed on PBMCs. These receptors all come from a middle-aged woman in good health. Some clones in this sample may be carry-over from other donors' samples. Each CDR3 is given with its conserved first and last residue. Fields, in order: clone size, D gene, V gene, J gene, CDR3 DNA, CDR3 protein. D genes are given only for firm matches. Only part of the rows carry a size: once, few, many, or a class if the clone is expanded.

clone_size: many
d_call: NA
v_call: TRBV5-1
j_call: TRBJ2-7
cdr3_nt: TGCGCCAGCATGCTGCGGGGTGGCTACGAGCAGTACTTC
cdr3_aa: CASMLRGGYEQYF

clone_size: NA
d_call: NA
v_call: TRBV28
j_call: TRBJ2-1
cdr3_nt: TGTGCCAGCAGACTAACGGGGGACCATGAGCAGTTCTTC
cdr3_aa: CASRLTGDHEQFF

clone_size: once
d_call: NA
v_call: TRBV9
j_call: TRBJ1-2
cdr3_nt: TGTGCCAGCAGCGGACAGCAGGGTTTAGGCTACACCTTC
cdr3_aa: CASSGQQGLGYTF

clone_size: NA
d_call: TRBD1
v_call: TRBV15
j_call: TRBJ2-7
cdr3_nt: TGTGCCACCAGCAGACGGGACAGCTCCTACGAGCAGTACTTC
cdr3_aa: CATSRRDSSYEQYF

clone_size: many
d_call: NA
v_call: TRBV29-1
j_call: TRBJ2-1
cdr3_nt: TGCAGCGTTGACCTGGACAGCGCCTACAATGAGCAGTTCTTC
cdr3_aa: CSVDLDSAYNEQFF

clone_size: NA
d_call: NA
v_call: TRBV18
j_call: TRBJ2-7
cdr3_nt: TGTGCCAGCTCACCAAGGGAGGTCACCGAGCAGTACTTC
cdr3_aa: CASSPREVTEQYF

clone_size: NA
d_call: NA
v_call: TRBV21-1
j_call: TRBJ1-5
cdr3_nt: TGTGCCAGCAGCAGACCGGGGACAGGGGGTGGAGGTCAGCCCCAGCATTTT
cdr3_aa: CASSRPGTGGGGQPQHF

clone_size: few
d_call: NA
v_call: TRBV7-3
j_call: TRBJ1-5
cdr3_nt: TGTGCCAGCAGCTTAAACCATAATCAGCCCCAGCATTTT
cdr3_aa: CASSLNHNQPQHF

clone_size: NA
d_call: NA
v_call: TRBV6-4
j_call: TRBJ2-6
cdr3_nt: TGTGCCAGCAGTGGCGGGGAGGCCTCTGGGGCCAACGTCCTGACTTTC
cdr3_aa: CASSGGEASGANVLTF

clone_size: once
d_call: NA
v_call: TRBV6-5
j_call: TRBJ1-1
cdr3_nt: TGTGCCAGCAGTTACTCGGCTCTAGGTAACACTGAAGCTTTCTTT
cdr3_aa: CASSYSALGNTEAFF

clone_size: NA
d_call: TRBD2
v_call: TRBV6-6
j_call: TRBJ2-1
cdr3_nt: TGTGCCAGCAGGACTAGCGGTAGGGTCAACAATGAGCAGTTCTTC
cdr3_aa: CASRTSGRVNNEQFF

clone_size: NA
d_call: NA
v_call: TRBV18
j_call: TRBJ2-7
cdr3_nt: TGTGCCAGCTCACCCGGGACACCGACCTACGAGCAGTACTTC
cdr3_aa: CASSPGTPTYEQYF

clone_size: NA
d_call: TRBD2
v_call: TRBV5-1
j_call: TRBJ2-7
cdr3_nt: TGCGCCAGCAGCTGGGATAGCGGGAGAGAATACGAGCAGTACTTC
cdr3_aa: CASSWDSGREYEQYF

clone_size: NA
d_call: TRBD2
v_call: TRBV9
j_call: TRBJ2-7
cdr3_nt: TGTGCCAGCAGCCAAGGGACTAGCGGGAGGGCCTCTAACGAGCAGTACTTC
cdr3_aa: CASSQGTSGRASNEQYF

clone_size: NA
d_call: NA
v_call: TRBV7-2
j_call: TRBJ2-7
cdr3_nt: TGTGCCAGCAGTTTAACGGCACTCTACGAGCAGTACTTC
cdr3_aa: CASSLTALYEQYF

clone_size: NA
d_call: TRBD2
v_call: TRBV28
j_call: TRBJ2-1
cdr3_nt: TGTGCCACCCAGGGAGCTAGCGGGCTGGATTGGAATGAGCAGTTCTTC
cdr3_aa: CATQGASGLDWNEQFF

clone_size: NA
d_call: NA
v_call: TRBV7-2
j_call: TRBJ2-1
cdr3_nt: TGTGCCAGCAGCTTAGTCTGGACAAGCTACAATGAGCAGTTCTTC
cdr3_aa: CASSLVWTSYNEQFF

clone_size: NA
d_call: NA
v_call: TRBV11-2
j_call: TRBJ2-2
cdr3_nt: TGTGCCAGCAGTCCAAGGGAAGGGAACACCGGGGAGCTGCTTTTT
cdr3_aa: CASSPREGNTGELLF

clone_size: NA
d_call: TRBD1
v_call: TRBV10-1
j_call: TRBJ1-4
cdr3_nt: TGCGCCGGCCGGACAGGGGAAAAACTGTTTTTT
cdr3_aa: CAGRTGEKLFF